This TCR beta chain is from a study of cytomegalovirus exposure and HLA in healthy donors. Study findings and constraints: A later analysis linked 15,000 to 20,000 TCR beta sequences to HLA alleles at 0.05 false discovery rate.

V dropped 5 bases and J dropped 0; count of bases not matched to a gene: 2. Germline CDR1 MRHNA, CDR2 SNTAGT. The length of the CDR3 is 15 residues. Notes on this clone: The antigen is unknown.

This PCR relied on a set of 60 Vbeta primers and 13 Jbeta primers. Repertoires were generated with immunoSEQ multiplex PCR, while TCRdb's copy carries only in-frame clones and drops some. Of more than 200,000 clones listed, 75% to 80% are singletons. The sequenced material came from PBMCs. J is TRBJ2-1 and V is TRBV6-4, with TRBD1 matching 9 bases. The receptor's source is a male donor in good health and CMV-seronegative. CDR3 loop: CASSPGQGSYNEQFF. CDR3 DNA: TGTGCCAGCAGTCCGGGACAGGGCTCCTACAATGAGCAGTTCTTC.